One and the same sample provided the 7 T cell receptor beta chains below, sequenced in a study of T cells in Graves' hyperthyroidism and ophthalmopathy. From RNA transcripts, TCR beta CDR3 regions were amplified. HTBI primers drove first-round RT-PCR of the TCR CDR3. A single record per CDR3 protein comes from TCRdb applying MiXCR to the multiplex PCR reads. The table has around 340,000 distinct CDR3 sequences, approximately 15% seen once. The material sequenced was blood. These receptors were obtained from a woman aged 25 to 45 with Graves' hyperthyroidism.

This clonotype was seen many times. The chain links TRBV19 to TRBJ2-1, with unresolved D. Deletions cut 7 bases from V and 5 bases from J, with 12 bases between. Looked up from germline, CDR1 is LNHDA and CDR2 is SQIVND (reference sequence). The CDR3 consists of 13 residues. The CDR3 loop is CASMGHGDNEQFF. DNA for the CDR3: TGTGCCAGTATGGGTCATGGAGACAATGAGCAGTTCTTC.

This clonotype has more than one count but fewer than ten. The gene calls are TRBV3-1 and TRBJ2-3; D tentatively fits TRBD1 or TRBD2 (5 bases each). Trimming took off 6 bases at V and 0 bases at J, with 16 bases between the two ends. Germline CDR1 is LGHDT and CDR2 is YNNKEL (reference sequence). This CDR3 spans 16 amino acids. In DNA form, the CDR3 reads TGTGCCAGCAGTTCCCGAGGGGCGTCGAGCACAGATACGCAGTATTTT. Protein: CASSSRGASSTDTQYF.

Concerning this clonotype: This could be a read error, since a much larger clone is one nucleotide away. The rearrangement uses TRBV28 and TRBJ1-5, with 8 bases lining up with TRBD1. The CDR3 covers 16 residues. Germline V lookup: CDR1 MDHEN, CDR2 SYDVKM. CDR3 nucleotide sequence: TGTGCCAGCAGCCACTCTGACAGGGGAAGCAATCGGCCCCAGCATTTT. Translated, it gives CASSHSDRGSNRPQHF.

The chain uses TRBV27 and TRBJ2-7; 8 positions agree with TRBD2. V shed 5 bases and J 2 bases; nucleotides not matched to a gene: 8. Germline CDR1 and CDR2: MNHEY and SMNVEV (reference sequence). The CDR3 spans 15 residues. The CDR3 nucleotides read TGTGCCAGCAGTACAGAAGCGGGAGCTCCCTACGAGCAGTACTTC. Translation gives CASSTEAGAPYEQYF.

This chain links TRBV24-1 with TRBJ2-1; 9 nucleotides align to TRBD1. Germline trimming cut 4 bases from V and 1 base from J; bases unmatched to any gene: 4. Germline V gene sequence: CDR1 KGHDR, CDR2 SFDVKD. CDR3 length equals 16 residues. The CDR3 coding sequence is TGTGCCACCAGTGACAGACAGGGGGGTTCCTACAATGAGCAGTTCTTC. It is translated as CATSDRQGGSYNEQFF.

Remarks on this clonotype: A read error may produce the germline difference seen at one junction end. The chain uses TRBV10-3 and TRBJ2-1; 11 nucleotides match TRBD2. This CDR3 has 14 residues. Germline V gene data show CDR1 as ENHRY and CDR2 as SYGVKD. CDR3 sequence (DNA): TGTGCCATCGGTGAGACTAGCGGGACGCATGAGCAATTCTTC. As protein: CAIGETSGTHEQFF.

This clonotype was counted a few times. This chain connects TRBV20-1 to TRBJ1-6, with 7 bases matching TRBD1. The CDR3 has 14 amino acids. After removal of 3 bases from V and 10 bases from J, the junction contained 9 bases not matched to a gene. Germline CDR1 DFQATT, CDR2 SNEGSKA (reference sequence). CDR3 protein: CSASWQGVNSPLHF. The CDR3 region has the DNA TGCAGTGCTAGTTGGCAGGGGGTGAACTCACCCCTCCACTTT.